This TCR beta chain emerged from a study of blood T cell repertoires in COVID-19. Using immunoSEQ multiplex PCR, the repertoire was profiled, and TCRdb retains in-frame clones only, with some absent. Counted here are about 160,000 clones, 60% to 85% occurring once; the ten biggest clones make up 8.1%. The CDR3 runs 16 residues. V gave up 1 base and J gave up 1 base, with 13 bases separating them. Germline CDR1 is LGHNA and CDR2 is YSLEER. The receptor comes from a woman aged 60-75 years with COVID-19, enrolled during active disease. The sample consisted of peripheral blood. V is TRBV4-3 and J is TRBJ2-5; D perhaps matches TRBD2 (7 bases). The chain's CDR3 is CASSQALGGRQETQYF. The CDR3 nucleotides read TGCGCCAGCAGCCAAGCCCTGGGGGGGCGCCAAGAGACCCAGTACTTC.